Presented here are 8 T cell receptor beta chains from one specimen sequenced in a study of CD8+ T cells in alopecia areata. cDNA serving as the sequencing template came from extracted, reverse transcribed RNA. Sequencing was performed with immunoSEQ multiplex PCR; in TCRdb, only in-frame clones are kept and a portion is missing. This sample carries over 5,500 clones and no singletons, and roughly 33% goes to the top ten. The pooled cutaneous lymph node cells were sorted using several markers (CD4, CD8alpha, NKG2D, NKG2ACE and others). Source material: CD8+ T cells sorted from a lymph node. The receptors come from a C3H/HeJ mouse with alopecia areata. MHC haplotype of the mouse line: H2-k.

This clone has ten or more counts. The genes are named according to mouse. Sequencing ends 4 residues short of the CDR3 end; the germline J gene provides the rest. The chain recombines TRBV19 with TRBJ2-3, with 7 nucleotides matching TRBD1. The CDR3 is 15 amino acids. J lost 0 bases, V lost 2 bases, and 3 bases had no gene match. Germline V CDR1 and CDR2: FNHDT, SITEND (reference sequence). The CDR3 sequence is CASSIWDSSAETLYF. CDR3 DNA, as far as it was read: TGTGCCAGCAGTATCTGGGACAGTAGTGCAGAA.

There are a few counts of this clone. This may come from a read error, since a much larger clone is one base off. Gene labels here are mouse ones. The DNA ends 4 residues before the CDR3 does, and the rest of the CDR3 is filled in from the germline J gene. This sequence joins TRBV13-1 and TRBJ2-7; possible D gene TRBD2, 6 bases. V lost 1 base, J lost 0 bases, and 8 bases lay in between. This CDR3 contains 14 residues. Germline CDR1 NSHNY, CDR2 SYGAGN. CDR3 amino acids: CASSDLGSSYEQYF. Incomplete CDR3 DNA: TGTGCCAGCAGTGATCTGGGGAGCTCCTAT.

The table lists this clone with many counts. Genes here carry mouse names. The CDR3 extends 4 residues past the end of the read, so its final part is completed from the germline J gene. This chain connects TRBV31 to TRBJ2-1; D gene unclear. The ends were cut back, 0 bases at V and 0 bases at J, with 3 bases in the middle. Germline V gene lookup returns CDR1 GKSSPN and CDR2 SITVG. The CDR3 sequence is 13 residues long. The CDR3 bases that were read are TGTGCCTGGAGTCTGGATAACTATGCT. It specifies CAWSLDNYA. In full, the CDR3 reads CAWSLDNYAEQFF.

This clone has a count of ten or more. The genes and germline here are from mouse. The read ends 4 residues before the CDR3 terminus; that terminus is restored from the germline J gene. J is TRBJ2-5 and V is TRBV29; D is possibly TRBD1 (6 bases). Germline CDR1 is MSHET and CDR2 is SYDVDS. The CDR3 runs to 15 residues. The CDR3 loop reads CASSLSLGQKDTQYF. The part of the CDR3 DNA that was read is TGTGCTAGCAGTTTATCGTTGGGACAAAAAGAC.

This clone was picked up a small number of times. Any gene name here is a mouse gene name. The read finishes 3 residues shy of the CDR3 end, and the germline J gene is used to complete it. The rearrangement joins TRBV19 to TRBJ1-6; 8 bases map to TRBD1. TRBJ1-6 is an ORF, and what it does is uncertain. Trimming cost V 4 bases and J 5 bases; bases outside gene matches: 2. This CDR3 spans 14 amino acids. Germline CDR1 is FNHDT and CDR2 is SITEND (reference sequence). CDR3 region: CASSYRGDNSPLYF. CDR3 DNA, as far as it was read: TGTGCCAGCAGTTACAGGGGGGATAATTCGCCC.

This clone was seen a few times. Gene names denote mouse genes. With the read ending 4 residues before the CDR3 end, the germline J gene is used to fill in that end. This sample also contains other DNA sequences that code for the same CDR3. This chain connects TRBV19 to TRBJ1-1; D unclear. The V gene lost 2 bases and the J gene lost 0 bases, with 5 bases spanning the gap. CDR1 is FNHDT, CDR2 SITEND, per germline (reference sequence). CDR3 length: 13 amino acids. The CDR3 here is CASSITANTEVFF. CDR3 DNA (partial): TGTGCCAGCAGTATCACAGCAAACACA.

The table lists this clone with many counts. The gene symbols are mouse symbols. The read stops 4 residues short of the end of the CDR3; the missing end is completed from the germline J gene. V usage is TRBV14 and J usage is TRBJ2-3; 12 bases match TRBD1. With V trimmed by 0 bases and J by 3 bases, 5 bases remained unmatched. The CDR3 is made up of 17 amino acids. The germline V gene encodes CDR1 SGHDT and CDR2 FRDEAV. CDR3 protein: CASSFYWDRGRAETLYF. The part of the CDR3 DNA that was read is TGTGCCAGCAGTTTCTATTGGGACAGGGGGCGGGCAGAA.

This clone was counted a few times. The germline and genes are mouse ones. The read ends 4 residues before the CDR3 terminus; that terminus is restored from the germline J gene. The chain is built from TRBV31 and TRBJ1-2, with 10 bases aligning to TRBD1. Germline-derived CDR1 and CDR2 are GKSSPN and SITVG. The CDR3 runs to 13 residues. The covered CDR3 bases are TGTGCCTGGAGTCTAGGACAGGGGGCC. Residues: CAWSLGQGA. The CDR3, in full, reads CAWSLGQGADYTF.